What follows is one T cell receptor beta chain and its context. Germline values: CDR1 KGHDR, CDR2 SFDVKD. The CDR3 is 16 amino acids. V was pared by 2 bases and J by 4 bases, with 16 bases between. This sample stems from a study of blood T cell repertoires in COVID-19. Background on the study: Sources were T cells, B-cell-depleted T cells, or PBMCs; the material itself was cDNA or gDNA.

Original processing methods: Amplification with reference gene primers provided the estimates of nucleated cell counts. Produced via immunoSEQ multiplex PCR; TCRdb's table is partial and in-frame only. The DNA gave D and trimming, while V, J and clone size come from that table. The sample contains around 150,000 clones, around 80% of which appear only once. V usage is TRBV24-1 and J usage is TRBJ2-5, with D maybe TRBD2 (5 bases). The TCR originated in a woman of 80 years or more with acute or convalescent COVID-19. Sequences were obtained from peripheral blood. CDR3 sequence reads: CATSDSGPESGETQYF. CDR3 DNA: TGTGCCACCAGTGATTCCGGGCCCGAGAGCGGAGAGACCCAGTACTTC.